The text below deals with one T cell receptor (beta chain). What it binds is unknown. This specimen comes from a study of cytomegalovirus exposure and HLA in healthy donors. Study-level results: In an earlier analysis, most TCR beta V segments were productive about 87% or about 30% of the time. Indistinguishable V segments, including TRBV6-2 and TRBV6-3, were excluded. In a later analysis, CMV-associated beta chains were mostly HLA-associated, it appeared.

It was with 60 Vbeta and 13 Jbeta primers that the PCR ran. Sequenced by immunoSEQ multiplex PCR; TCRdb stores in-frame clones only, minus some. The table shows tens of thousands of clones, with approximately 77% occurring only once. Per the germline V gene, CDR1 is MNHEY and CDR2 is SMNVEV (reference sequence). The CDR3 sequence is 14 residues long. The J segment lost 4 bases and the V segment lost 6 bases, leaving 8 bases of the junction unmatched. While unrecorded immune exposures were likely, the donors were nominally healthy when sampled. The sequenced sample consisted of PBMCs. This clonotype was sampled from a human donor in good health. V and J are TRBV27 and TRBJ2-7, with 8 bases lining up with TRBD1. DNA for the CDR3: TGTGCCAGCAGATGGACAGGGACCGAGTACGAGCAGTACTTC. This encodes CASRWTGTEYEQYF.